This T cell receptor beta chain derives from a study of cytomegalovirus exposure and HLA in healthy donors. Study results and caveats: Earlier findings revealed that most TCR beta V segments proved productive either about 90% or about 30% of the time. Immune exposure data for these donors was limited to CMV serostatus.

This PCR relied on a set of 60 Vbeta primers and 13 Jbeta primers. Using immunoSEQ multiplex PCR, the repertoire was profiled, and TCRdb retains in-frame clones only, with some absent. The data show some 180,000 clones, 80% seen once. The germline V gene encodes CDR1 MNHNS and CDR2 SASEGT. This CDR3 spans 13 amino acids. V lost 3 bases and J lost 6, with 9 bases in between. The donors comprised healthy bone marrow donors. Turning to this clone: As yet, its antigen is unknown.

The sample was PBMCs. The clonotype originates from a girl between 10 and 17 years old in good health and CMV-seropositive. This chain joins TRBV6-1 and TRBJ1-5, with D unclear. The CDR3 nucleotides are TGTGCCAGCAGTGAGCATACAATTCAGCCCCAGCATTTT. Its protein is CASSEHTIQPQHF.